This T cell receptor beta chain emerged from a study of T cells in Graves' hyperthyroidism and ophthalmopathy. Whole-study results and caveats: Blood samples included most of the expanded thyroid clonotypes exceeding 0.001. Model-based prediction identified ophthalmopathy a median approximately 6 months prior to its onset.

V lost 3 bases to trimming and J lost 12 bases; unmatched junction nucleotides: 5. Germline lookup yields CDR1 SNHLY and CDR2 FYNNEI. The CDR3 covers 12 residues. Diagnosis rested on symptoms, serum thyroxine and TRAb, thyroid ultrasound, and orbital computed tomography. The source material, RNA transcripts, was used to amplify TCR beta CDR3 regions. With the HTBI primer set, the TCR CDR3 went through a first round of RT-PCR. TCRdb reprocessed the multiplex PCR reads via MiXCR and lists one record per CDR3 protein. Of about 290,000 distinct CDR3 sequences listed, roughly an eighth were seen once; the top ten hold 7% to 9.5%. As concerns this clonotype: Its antigen remains unidentified.

The chain combines TRBV2 with TRBJ2-1; the match to TRBD2 covers 7 bases. Sequenced material: blood. The sequence came from a woman aged 40 to 50 with Graves' hyperthyroidism. The CDR3 nucleotides read TGTGCCAGCAGTGAGTCAGGCGGGGGGCAGTTCTTC. The encoded protein is CASSESGGGQFF. The entire variable domain, with the rest obtained from reference TRBV2 and TRBJ2-1, is as follows: EPEVTQTPSHQVTQMGQEVILRCVPISNHLYFYWYRQILGQKVEFLVSFYNNEISEKSEIFDDQFSVERPDGSNFTLKIRSTKLEDSAMYFCASSESGGGQFFGPGTRLTVL.